What follows is one TCR beta chain and its context. Its cognate antigen is unknown. The data derive from a study of CXCR3-negative and CXCR3-positive naive CD8 T cells. Study-level findings and limits: TRBV-TRBJ usage matched between naive CXCR3-negative and CXCR3-positive cells but not between memory cells. The authors found comparable surface CD5 between naive subsets and inferred TCR strength from TRB CDR3 properties. Naive CXCR3-positive cells had TRB CDR3s more hydrophobic than those of CXCR3-negative naive cells.

Cells classed as naive CD8+ T cells were CD45RO-CCR7+CD27+CD95-. The TRB cDNA libraries were prepared by 5' RACE with UMI labels. For each CDR3 protein, TCRdb gives one entry from its re-call of the 5' RACE reads, without DNA. There are thousands of distinct CDR3 sequences in the sample, with roughly 2% held by the top ten. Per germline, CDR1 SGHVS and CDR2 FNYEAQ. The CDR3 covers 14 residues. Sequenced material: naive CXCR3- CD8+ T cells from blood. Specified subset: CD45RO-CCR7+CD27+CD95- naive CD8+ T cells lacking CXCR3 (TNR3-). The origin of this receptor is a human donor in good health. Some clones in this sample may be carry-over from other donors' samples. V is TRBV7-6 and J is TRBJ2-1; TCRdb lists TRBD2, though no DNA is available to test this call. The CDR3 loop reads CASSLGGGESEQFF. The complete variable domain, with remaining parts taken from reference TRBV7-6 and TRBJ2-1, reads GAGVSQSPRYKVTKRGQDVALRCDPISGHVSLYWYRQALGQGPEFLTYFNYEAQQDKSGLPNDRFSAERPEGSISTLTIQRTEQRDSAMYRCASSLGGGESEQFFGPGTRLTVL.